What follows are 4 T cell receptor beta chains derived from one specimen sequenced in a study of OX40 agonist ivuxolimab in advanced cancers. Using immunoSEQ multiplex PCR, the repertoire was profiled, and TCRdb retains in-frame clones only, with some absent. Seen here are 60,000 to 75,000 clones, approximately 86% observed once, and the top ten hold 2% to 2.5%. The starting material was CD4+ or CD8+ T cells sorted from blood, obtained in a trial of the OX40 agonist ivuxolimab. The receptors originated from an adult with an advanced solid tumor such as melanoma, head and neck, liver or kidney cancer.

The genes are TRBV27 and TRBJ1-2; possible D gene TRBD1, 5 bases. V lost 4 bases and J 5 bases, leaving 11 bases between the germline ends. This CDR3 has 13 amino acids. Germline CDR1 and CDR2: MNHEY and SMNVEV (reference sequence). The CDR3 region is CASSSGGNYGYTF. CDR3 in DNA: TGTGCCAGCAGTTCTGGGGGAAATTATGGCTACACCTTC.

The chain has TRBV5-1 and TRBJ1-1, with D possibly being TRBD1 (5 bases). V lost 5 bases and J 1 base, leaving 12 bases between the germline ends. The CDR3 is made up of 14 amino acids. Germline V CDR1 and CDR2: SGHRS, YFSETQ. The CDR3 region has the DNA TGCGCCAGCAGATTCGATCAGGGGAACACTGAAGCTTTCTTT. Residues: CASRFDQGNTEAFF.

This clone occurred a few times. The chain is built from TRBV4-1 and TRBJ2-5, with 7 bases matching TRBD2. The CDR3 length is 18 residues. Trimming cost V 5 bases and J 5 bases; bases outside gene matches: 20. Germline values: CDR1 MGHRA, CDR2 YSYEKL. The CDR3 DNA sequence: TGCGCCAGCAGCACCCAGTTGAGAGGGAGGGGTCCGGCGGAGACCCAGTACTTC. This sequence encodes CASSTQLRGRGPAETQYF.

A few counts support this clone. The chain's CDR3 is CASSPQGTGGSGNTIYF. In DNA, the CDR3 is TGTGCCAGCAGCCCCCAGGGAACAGGGGGCTCTGGAAACACCATATATTTT. The V and J genes are TRBV7-2 and TRBJ1-3; 8 bases match TRBD1. Per germline, CDR1 SGHTA and CDR2 FQGNSA. The CDR3 is 17 amino acids. Germline trimming cut 5 bases from V and 0 bases from J; bases unmatched to any gene: 9.